Listed below are T cell receptor beta chains from one sample, sequenced in a study of a mutant IDH1 vaccine in newly diagnosed glioma. The antigens these receptors bind are not known. The method was immunoSEQ multiplex PCR; TCRdb's version includes in-frame clones alone and lacks a portion of them. The sample has some 64,000 clones; 84% are singletons. This specimen was PBMCs, taken from a glioma patient whose treatment included an IDH1 peptide vaccine. All receptors derive from a woman aged 45-65 years with glioma. CDR3s leave out the opening cysteine and the closing phenylalanine or tryptophan.

J: TRBJ2-2
V: TRBV9
CDR3: ASSVGQGPGELF

J: TRBJ2-7
V: TRBV5-6
CDR3: ASSLGAYEQY

J: TRBJ2-7
V: TRBV27
CDR3: ASSYLPSGGSSYEQY

J: TRBJ2-1
V: TRBV4-3
CDR3: ASSQEAGAIEQF

J: TRBJ1-5
V: TRBV5-1
CDR3: ASREGLDQPQH

J: TRBJ1-6
V: TRBV10-1
CDR3: ASSGPNSPLH

J: TRBJ2-1
V: TRBV9
CDR3: ASSPRDGVHNEQF

J: TRBJ2-5
V: TRBV6-6
CDR3: ASRRLAGGRETQY

J: TRBJ2-1
V: TRBV9
CDR3: ASSARLDGSSYNEQF

J: TRBJ2-7
V: TRBV25-1
CDR3: ASSDRQGRYEQY

J: TRBJ2-5
V: TRBV11-3
CDR3: ASSSGGTPWETQY

J: TRBJ2-1
V: TRBV30
CDR3: ACGPHNEQF